This entry is about one T cell receptor (beta chain). The time point was: newly diagnosed GD, antithyroid drugs for less than 3 months. There was RNA extracted from PBMCs, and the TCR library was made from it. From an endocrinology department in Xi'an, China, came the patients. This sample is part of a study of regulatory T cells in long-lasting Graves disease. Researchers made TCR beta libraries by using iRepertoire HTBI primers and running Arm-PCR on CDR3 regions. TCRdb re-analysed the multiplex PCR reads in MiXCR, keeping a single row per CDR3 protein. The table records approximately 400,000 distinct CDR3 sequences, over 12% of them present only once. This CDR3 contains 15 residues. With V trimmed by 4 bases and J by 12 bases, 14 bases remained unmatched. Germline V lookup: CDR1 SGHNT, CDR2 YYREEE (reference sequence). In addition, the sample was reused for a study of T cells in Graves' hyperthyroidism and ophthalmopathy. That source reports: Stable hyperthyroidism: no ophthalmopathy progression over 18 months of follow-up. The study excluded patients with uncontrolled infection, other autoimmune disease, pregnancy or lactation.

The J gene is TRBJ1-4, the V gene TRBV5-4, with 8 bases fitting TRBD1. The sequencing here drew on peripheral blood mononuclear cells (PBMCs), taken at new diagnosis, from a patient treated with antithyroid drugs. This sequence was found in a woman in her 40s with Graves disease. Here the CDR3 reads CASSKRQGKRGELFF. The CDR3 nucleotides are TGTGCCAGCAGCAAGCGACAGGGGAAACGAGGAGAACTGTTTTTT.